The 8 T cell receptor beta chains below all came from one sample that was sequenced in a study of cytomegalovirus exposure and HLA in healthy donors (dated by TCRdb to the late 2010s). Library prep was done by the immunoSEQ multiplex PCR assay. For the multiplex PCR, a mixture combining 60 forward primers for TCR Vbeta segments and 13 reverse primers for TCR Jbeta segments was used. In its TCRdb copy, this immuneACCESS table keeps in-frame sequences only and misses some clones. Where compared with another copy, unresolved V genes explain less than half of these, and the others have no known cause. A total of over 85,000 clones appear in this sample, around 73% of them only once. The ten largest clones take up more than 3% of the sample. Sequencing was carried out using PBMCs. Source of these receptors: a man aged 35-49 years in good health and CMV-seronegative.

The chain has TRBV29-1 and TRBJ2-3, with 11 bases aligning to TRBD2. The CDR3 covers 17 residues. Unmatched junction bases numbered 11, after V lost 6 bases and J lost 0 bases. From germline, CDR1 is SQVTM and CDR2 ANQGSEA. The CDR3, as DNA: TGCAGCGTCGCCGGGACTAGCGGTTTTACTAGCACAGATACGCAGTATTTT. It encodes CSVAGTSGFTSTDTQYF.

The chain combines TRBV5-4 with TRBJ2-7, with a possible D match to TRBD2 (6 bases). Between the trimmed V and J ends, which lost 4 bases and 4 bases, there was a span of 21 bases. The CDR3 loop spans 16 amino acids. Looked up from germline, CDR1 is SGHNT and CDR2 is YYREEE (reference sequence). The chain's CDR3 is CASSQSNRDSRYEQYF. CDR3 sequence (DNA): TGTGCCAGCAGCCAATCGAACCGGGACTCCAGGTACGAGCAGTACTTC.

This rearrangement joins TRBV6-1 to TRBJ2-7; D might be TRBD2 (5 bases). CDR1 is MNHNS and CDR2 is SASEGT in the germline V gene. The CDR3 sequence is 14 residues long. Trimming left V 4 bases short and J 3 bases short, with 13 bases between. The CDR3: CASSATAESYEQYF. The DNA for the CDR3 is TGTGCCAGCAGTGCTACAGCGGAGAGCTACGAGCAGTACTTC.

This chain joins TRBV30 and TRBJ2-1; tentatively, D is TRBD1 (6 bases). This CDR3 region has 14 residues. Per germline, CDR1 GTSNPN and CDR2 SVGIG (reference sequence). Trimming shortened V by 2 bases and J by 0 bases, and 8 bases separated the two germline ends. CDR3 nucleotide sequence: TGTGCCTGGAGTACAGGGACCTCCTACAATGAGCAGTTCTTC. Translation: CAWSTGTSYNEQFF.

The DNA for the CDR3 is TGTGCCAGCAGCGAACAACAGGTTGGCTACACCTTC. It yields the protein CASSEQQVGYTF. This chain connects TRBV11-2 to TRBJ1-2, with D maybe TRBD1 (5 bases). The CDR3 has 12 amino acids. Germline V CDR1 and CDR2: SGHAT, FQNNGV. The germline V and J ends were trimmed by 5 bases and 7 bases, with 11 bases remaining between them.

This clone was observed a few times. The chain employs TRBV2 and TRBJ1-5; no clear D gene. The CDR3 is 15 residues long. Germline V gene sequence: CDR1 SNHLY, CDR2 FYNNEI. V lost 7 bases, J lost 2 bases, and 15 bases lay in between. CDR3 DNA: TGTGCCAGCACTCGGGAGGGTTTTGGCAATCAGCCCCAGCATTTT. Residues: CASTREGFGNQPQHF.

This clone has only one observation. The chain recombines TRBV27 with TRBJ1-5; D is possibly TRBD1 (6 bases). Trimming removed 5 bases at V and 0 bases at J, with 14 bases between. Looked up from germline, CDR1 is MNHEY and CDR2 is SMNVEV (reference sequence). CDR3 length: 16 residues. CDR3 sequence: CASSPGTPYSNQPQHF. In DNA form, the CDR3 reads TGTGCCAGCAGTCCGGGGACACCTTATAGCAATCAGCCCCAGCATTTT.

This clone was detected only once. CDR3 region: CASSSTGGTGSMETQYF. DNA for the CDR3: TGTGCCAGCAGCTCCACGGGTGGGACAGGGAGCATGGAGACCCAGTACTTC. The V gene is TRBV7-2, the J gene TRBJ2-5; 9 bases align to TRBD1. J gave up 5 bases and V 4 bases, and 14 bases lay outside the gene matches. The germline V gene has CDR1 SGHTA and CDR2 FQGNSA. CDR3 length equals 17 residues.